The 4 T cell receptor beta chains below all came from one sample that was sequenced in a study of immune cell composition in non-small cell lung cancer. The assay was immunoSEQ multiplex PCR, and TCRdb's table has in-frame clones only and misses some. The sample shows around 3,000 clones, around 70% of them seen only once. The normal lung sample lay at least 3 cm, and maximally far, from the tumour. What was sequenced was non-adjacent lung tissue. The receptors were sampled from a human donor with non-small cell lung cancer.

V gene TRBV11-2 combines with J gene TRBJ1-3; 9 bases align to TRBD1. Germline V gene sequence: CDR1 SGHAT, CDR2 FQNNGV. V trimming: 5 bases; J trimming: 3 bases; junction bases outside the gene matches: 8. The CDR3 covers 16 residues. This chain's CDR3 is CASSKLTGGYGNTIYF. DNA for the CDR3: TGTGCCAGCAGCAAACTCACAGGGGGCTATGGAAACACCATATATTTT.

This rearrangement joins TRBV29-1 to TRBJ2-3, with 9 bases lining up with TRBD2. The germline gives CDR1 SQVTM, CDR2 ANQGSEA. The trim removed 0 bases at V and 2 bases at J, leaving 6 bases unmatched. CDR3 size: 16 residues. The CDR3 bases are TGCAGCGTTGAAGATCGAGCGGGAGGCGACACAGATACGCAGTATTTT. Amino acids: CSVEDRAGGDTDTQYF.

CDR3 nucleotide sequence: TGTGCCAGCAGATCTGGTACTGGTCTTAGCACAGATACGCAGTATTTT. It translates to CASRSGTGLSTDTQYF. The rearrangement uses TRBV28 and TRBJ2-3, with unresolved D. The germline CDR1 and CDR2 sequences are MDHEN and SYDVKM. The V end was cut by 6 bases, the J end by 0 bases, with 16 bases between. This CDR3 region has 16 residues. Variable domain in full (rest from reference TRBV28 and TRBJ2-3): DVKVTQSSRYLVKRTGEKVFLECVQDMDHENMFWYRQDPGLGLRLIYFSYDVKMKEKGDIPEGYSVSREKKERFSLILESASTNQTSMYLCASRSGTGLSTDTQYFGPGTRLTVL.

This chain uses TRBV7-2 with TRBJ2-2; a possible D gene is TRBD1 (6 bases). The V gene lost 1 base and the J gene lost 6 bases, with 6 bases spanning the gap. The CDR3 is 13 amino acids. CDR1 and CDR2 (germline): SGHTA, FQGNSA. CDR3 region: CASSLDRAGELFF. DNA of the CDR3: TGTGCCAGCAGCTTAGACAGGGCCGGGGAGCTGTTTTTT.